The 3 T cell receptor beta chains below come from one sample, sequenced in a study of blood T cells in healthy people across ages (dated by TCRdb to 2015 to 2017). Library generation was performed with 5' RACE. Sequenced using an Illumina HiSeq 2500. The second PCR ran for about 6 to 12 cycles and used a J-beta primer mix along with a sample-barcoded 5' primer. TCRdb handled the public reads itself, with Q25 trimming in fastp and clone calling in MiXCR, and kept productive beta chains. Identical CDR3 protein sequences are pooled into one entry, listed with their most common genes and DNA. In all, the sample holds about 1.5 million distinct CDR3 sequences, and approximately 43% of those were seen once. The biggest ten clones account for roughly 3.7% of the sample. The sequenced sample consisted of blood. The receptors come from a young woman in good health.

There are a few counts of this clonotype. The chain is built from TRBV5-1 and TRBJ2-7, with 9 bases that match TRBD1. CDR1 SGHRS and CDR2 YFSETQ come from the germline V gene. V was pared by 3 bases and J by 2 bases, with 6 bases of the junction left unmatched. The CDR3 has 15 residues. The CDR3 here is CASSSTGTGPYEQYF. The DNA of the CDR3 is TGCGCCAGCAGCTCTACCGGGACAGGGCCCTACGAGCAGTACTTC.

V usage is TRBV6-6 and J usage is TRBJ2-3; D possibly corresponds to TRBD2 (6 bases). This CDR3 has 16 amino acids. V shed 5 bases and J shed 1 base, with 16 bases lying between them. Looked up from germline, CDR1 is MNHNY and CDR2 is SVGAGI (reference sequence). CDR3 loop: CASSPRRGSGTDTQYF. In DNA form, the CDR3 reads TGTGCCAGCAGTCCCCGGAGGGGAAGTGGCACAGATACGCAGTATTTT.

In its sample, this clonotype was seen a few times. This chain uses TRBV10-1 with TRBJ2-7; perhaps TRBD2 as D (5 bases). Germline CDR1 reads WNHNN; CDR2 reads SYGVQD (reference sequence). The CDR3 is made up of 15 amino acids. Trimming took off 0 bases at V and 4 bases at J, with 13 bases between the two ends. CDR3 in DNA: TGCGCCAGCAGTGAGTCGGGGAGCAAGAGATACGAGCAGTACTTC. Its translation is CASSESGSKRYEQYF.